The 17 T cell receptor beta chains given below trace back to one sample, sequenced in a study of blood T cell repertoires in COVID-19. Some clones are missing from TCRdb's copy, which holds only in-frame ones; the method was immunoSEQ multiplex PCR. The data hold 200,000 to 300,000 clones, with 65% to 90% observed a single time. Sequencing was performed on peripheral blood. The receptors stem from a man aged 45 to 65 with COVID-19, enrolled during active disease.

This chain connects TRBV7-2 to TRBJ2-2, with 8 bases matching TRBD2. This CDR3 spans 16 amino acids. CDR1 is SGHTA and CDR2 is FQGNSA in the germline V gene. Losses at the gene ends were 4 bases for V and 3 bases for J; bases not matched to a gene: 7. The CDR3 spells CASSSEGTRDTGELFF. CDR3 DNA: TGTGCCAGCAGCTCAGAGGGGACTAGGGACACCGGGGAGCTGTTTTTT.

The chain joins TRBV9 to TRBJ1-2; possibly TRBD1 for D (5 bases). CDR1 and CDR2 (germline): SGDLS, YYNGEE. The V end lost 0 bases, the J end lost 4 bases, and 13 bases lay between the germline ends. The CDR3 length is 15 residues. CDR3 in amino acids: CASSVEPDSFYGYTF. The CDR3 nucleotides read TGTGCCAGCAGCGTAGAACCCGACAGTTTCTATGGCTACACCTTC.

The chain couples TRBV6-4 to TRBJ2-2, with 15 bases aligning to TRBD2. V lost 10 bases to trimming and J lost 5 bases; unmatched junction nucleotides: 20. The CDR3 spans 20 residues. Germline V gene sequence: CDR1 MRHNA, CDR2 SNTAGT. The CDR3 spells CATGQKRTSGGALGTGELFF. The CDR3 DNA follows: TGTGCCACAGGACAGAAGAGGACTAGCGGGGGGGCCCTGGGGACCGGGGAGCTGTTTTTT.

V and J are TRBV5-1 and TRBJ2-2; the match to TRBD1 covers 8 bases. The germline gives CDR1 SGHRS, CDR2 YFSETQ. The CDR3 sequence is 15 residues long. Germline trimming cut 0 bases from V and 5 bases from J; bases unmatched to any gene: 3. This CDR3 reads CASSLAGGSTGELFF. CDR3 bases: TGCGCCAGCAGCTTGGCAGGGGGCAGTACCGGGGAGCTGTTTTTT.

The J gene is TRBJ2-7, the V gene TRBV7-8; 11 bases fit TRBD2. The V segment lost 5 bases and the J segment 3 bases; nucleotides outside the gene matches: 3. CDR3 length equals 14 residues. Germline assignment: CDR1 SGHVS and CDR2 FQNEAQ. The CDR3 DNA is TGTGCCAGCAGCCAGACTAGCGGGGTCTACGAGCAGTACTTC. Translated: CASSQTSGVYEQYF. The entire variable domain, with the rest obtained from reference TRBV7-8 and TRBJ2-7, is as follows: GAGVSQSPRYKVAKRGQDVALRCDPISGHVSLFWYQQALGQGPEFLTYFQNEAQLDKSGLPSDRFFAERPEGSVSTLKIQRTQQEDSAVYLCASSQTSGVYEQYFGPGTRLTVT.

The rearrangement links TRBV6-5 to TRBJ1-5; tentatively, D is TRBD1 (6 bases). The CDR3 spans 14 residues. Trimming removed 6 bases from V and 2 bases from J, with 11 bases in between. CDR1 and CDR2 from the germline V gene are MNHEY and SVGAGI. The CDR3 DNA follows: TGTGCCAGCAGGGGACACGAAGGCAATCAGCCCCAGCATTTT. This sequence encodes CASRGHEGNQPQHF.

V is TRBV2 and J is TRBJ1-2, with 9 positions matching TRBD1. The V and J ends lost 7 bases and 0 bases, in that order; junction bases with no gene match: 9. Germline CDR1 and CDR2: SNHLY and FYNNEI. The CDR3 has 16 amino acids. In nucleotides, the CDR3 is TGTGCCAGCATTATTATTACAGGGGGCACTAACTATGGCTACACCTTC. Amino acids: CASIIITGGTNYGYTF.

The genes are TRBV30 and TRBJ1-2, with D perhaps matching TRBD1 (5 bases). This CDR3 is 13 amino acids long. Germline CDR1 is GTSNPN and CDR2 is SVGIG (reference sequence). The V gene lost 1 base and the J gene lost 5 bases, with 11 bases spanning the gap. Here the CDR3 DNA reads TGTGCCTGGAGTGGAACGCAGGGTTATGGCTACACCTTC. Encoded protein: CAWSGTQGYGYTF.

This clone was detected only once. The V gene is TRBV3-1 (or the pseudogene TRBV3-2), the J gene TRBJ2-3, with TRBD2 identical over 9 bases. Germline CDR1 is LGHDT and CDR2 is YNNKEL (reference sequence). V shed 1 base and J 2 bases; nucleotides not matched to a gene: 4. The length of the CDR3 is 16 residues. The CDR3 region has the DNA TGTGCCAGCAGCCAAGCAGCGGGGGGTTTCACAGATACGCAGTATTTT. This encodes CASSQAAGGFTDTQYF.

V is TRBV18 and J is TRBJ2-2, with 8 bases that match TRBD2. Germline V gene sequence: CDR1 KGHSH, CDR2 LQKENI. CDR3 size: 16 residues. Unmatched junction bases numbered 11, after V lost 6 bases and J lost 5 bases. The CDR3 reads CASSLVAGGKTGELFF. The DNA for the CDR3 is TGTGCCAGCTCCCTAGTCGCGGGGGGCAAGACCGGGGAGCTGTTTTTT.

CDR3 DNA sequence: TGTGCCAGCTCAACCGGTCTAGCGACGGGGCCCAAAAACATTCAGTACTTC. Translated: CASSTGLATGPKNIQYF. This chain joins TRBV18 and TRBJ2-4, with D perhaps matching TRBD2 (6 bases). The V end was cut by 5 bases, the J end by 2 bases, with 19 bases between. The CDR3 consists of 17 residues. From germline, CDR1 is KGHSH and CDR2 LQKENI.

This chain uses TRBV7-2 with TRBJ2-7; TRBD1 aligns across 9 bases. The CDR3 contains 13 residues. The junction had 4 bases not matched to a gene; V was cut back by 6 bases and J by 4 bases. Germline-derived CDR1 and CDR2 are SGHTA and FQGNSA. The CDR3 loop reads CASSRQGVYEQYF. The CDR3 bases are TGTGCCAGCAGTAGACAGGGGGTGTACGAGCAGTACTTC.

The rearrangement uses TRBV5-4 and TRBJ2-7, with D perhaps matching TRBD1 (6 bases). The germline V gene encodes CDR1 SGHNT and CDR2 YYREEE (reference sequence). The V end was cut by 5 bases, the J end by 0 bases, with 12 bases between. The length of the CDR3 is 14 residues. This CDR3 is CASSSDRSSYEQYF. CDR3 DNA sequence: TGTGCCAGCAGTTCCGACAGGAGCTCCTACGAGCAGTACTTC.

This clone was seen a handful of times. The V and J genes are TRBV6-2 or TRBV6-3 and TRBJ1-1; D may be TRBD1 (6 bases). Trimming stripped 0 bases from V and 11 bases from J, with 13 bases between. The CDR3 covers 13 residues. Looked up from germline, CDR1 is MNHEY and CDR2 is SVGEGT. The CDR3 here is CASSYSPGTRAFF. The CDR3 DNA sequence: TGTGCCAGCAGTTACTCCCCCGGGACAAGGGCTTTCTTT.

The CDR3 loop is CASSLDQGNYGYTF. DNA for the CDR3: TGTGCCAGCAGCCTAGACCAGGGAAACTATGGCTACACCTTC. This rearrangement joins TRBV7-2 to TRBJ1-2; D perhaps matches TRBD1 (5 bases). Germline CDR1 reads SGHTA; CDR2 reads FQGNSA. The CDR3 spans 14 residues. Trimming stripped 5 bases from V and 2 bases from J, with 12 bases between. Drawing the rest from reference TRBV7-2 and TRBJ1-2, the complete variable domain is GAGVSQSPSNKVTEKGKDVELRCDPISGHTALYWYRQSLGQGLEFLIYFQGNSAPDKSGLPSDRFSAERTGGSVSTLTIQRTQQEDSAVYLCASSLDQGNYGYTFGSGTRLTVV.

Turning to this clone: Relative to the germline gene, one junction end is altered; a read error may explain this. CDR3 region: CASSPQSRRRDF. CDR3 in DNA: TGTGCCAGCAGCCCGCAGTCGAGGCGCAGGGACTTC. The chain combines TRBV28 with TRBJ2-7; the D gene is possibly TRBD1 (5 bases). CDR1 and CDR2 from the germline V gene are MDHEN and SYDVKM. CDR3 length equals 12 residues.

This clone turned up a few times. The V gene is TRBV5-4, the J gene TRBJ2-7; D perhaps matches TRBD1 (5 bases). Germline V gene data show CDR1 as SGHNT and CDR2 as YYREEE (reference sequence). The V and J ends lost 0 bases and 3 bases respectively, with 7 bases between them. The CDR3 runs 13 residues. The CDR3 loop is CASSLVTGYEQYF. CDR3 DNA sequence: TGTGCCAGCAGCTTGGTTACAGGCTACGAGCAGTACTTC.